The 31 T cell receptor beta chains given below trace back to one sample, sequenced in a study of T cells in Graves' hyperthyroidism and ophthalmopathy. Amplification targeted TCR beta CDR3 regions from RNA transcripts. The HTBI primer set drove a first-round RT-PCR of the TCR CDR3. TCRdb reanalysed the multiplex PCR reads using MiXCR and keeps one entry per CDR3 protein. Of 370,000 or so distinct CDR3 sequences in the sample, approximately 12% were seen once. The material sequenced was blood. These receptors originate from a man aged 25 to 45 with Graves' hyperthyroidism that later progressed to Graves' ophthalmopathy.

This clonotype was observed a few times. The V call is TRBV20-1, the J call TRBJ2-3; 9 nucleotides align to TRBD2. The CDR3 totals 13 residues. The V segment lost 5 bases and the J segment 3 bases; nucleotides outside the gene matches: 3. Germline values: CDR1 DFQATT, CDR2 SNEGSKA (reference sequence). The CDR3 DNA reads as TGCAGTGCTGGGCGGGGGGGTACAGATACGCAGTATTTT. Translation gives CSAGRGGTDTQYF.

This chain uses TRBV7-2 with TRBJ1-1; no reliable D call. Trimming pared 0 bases from V and 6 bases from J, leaving 11 bases between. Germline CDR1 reads SGHTA; CDR2 reads FQGNSA. This CDR3 region has 14 residues. DNA for the CDR3: TGTGCCAGCAGCTTAGCATCCAGAAGGCCTGAAGCTTTCTTT. This translates into CASSLASRRPEAFF.

A word on this clonotype: Germline is not matched at one junction end, which may reflect a read error. The genes are TRBV5-6 and TRBJ2-7, with TRBD1 as a possible D gene (6 bases). The CDR3 totals 13 residues. Germline CDR1 SGHDT, CDR2 YYEEEE. The CDR3 coding sequence is TGTGCCAGCAGCTCCGGGGACACGCACGAACAGTACTTC. Residues: CASSSGDTHEQYF.

The chain uses TRBV27 and TRBJ2-2; 8 positions match TRBD1. V lost 10 bases, J lost 0 bases, and 4 bases stayed unmatched. CDR1 MNHEY and CDR2 SMNVEV come from the germline V gene (reference sequence). The CDR3 spans 14 residues. The CDR3 loop is CATKTGANTGELFF. CDR3 in DNA: TGTGCCACCAAGACAGGGGCGAACACCGGGGAGCTGTTTTTT.

This clonotype was observed many times. The V gene is TRBV15, the J gene TRBJ1-4; D is perhaps TRBD1 (6 bases). In germline, CDR1 is LNHNV, CDR2 YYDKDF (reference sequence). The CDR3 is 17 residues long. Trimming stripped 0 bases from V and 7 bases from J, with 18 bases between. CDR3 in DNA: TGTGCCACCAGCAGAGAGCCCAGGTTGGGGGCGCTTGAAAAACTGTTTTTT. Its translation is CATSREPRLGALEKLFF.

About this clonotype itself: Its ends do not fully match the called genes, so a read error is possible. The chain employs TRBV7-8 and TRBJ2-1; D may be TRBD1 (5 bases). There are 11 residues in the CDR3. Germline V gene data show CDR1 as SGHVS and CDR2 as FQNEAQ. For the CDR3, the DNA is TGTGCCAGCAGCTTACGAGACAGATGGCTCTTC. It codes for CASSLRDRWLF.

This clonotype has ten or more counts. The chain couples TRBV28 to TRBJ1-2, with D possibly matching TRBD1 (5 bases). Germline CDR1 is MDHEN and CDR2 is SYDVKM. CDR3 length: 14 residues. With 3 bases removed from V and 3 bases from J, the gap between germline ends came to 11 bases. The CDR3 spells CASSLAQGDYGYTF. CDR3 DNA sequence: TGTGCCAGCAGTTTGGCGCAGGGCGACTATGGCTACACCTTC.

This clonotype came up a few times. The chain carries TRBV20-1 and TRBJ2-7, with a weak D call TRBD2 (6 bases). Germline CDR1 reads DFQATT; CDR2 reads SNEGSKA (reference sequence). The CDR3 consists of 13 residues. V lost 3 bases to trimming and J lost 3 bases, with 12 bases between them. CDR3 in DNA: TGCAGTGCTAGTCGCTCGCGGGGCTACGAGCAGTACTTC. Translating it yields CSASRSRGYEQYF.

The CDR3 coding sequence is TGCGCCAGCAGCCAAGAGACGGACGTCTATAATTCACCCCTCCACTTT. This translates into CASSQETDVYNSPLHF. The V gene is TRBV4-1, the J gene TRBJ1-6; no firm D call. The V gene lost 0 bases and the J gene lost 3 bases, with 9 bases spanning the gap. The CDR3 totals 16 residues. CDR1 and CDR2 (germline): MGHRA, YSYEKL.

In the case of this clonotype: A much larger clone differs from this one at a single base, so this may be a read error. V gene TRBV7-2 combines with J gene TRBJ2-7; TRBD1 matches 11 bases. Germline V gene lookup returns CDR1 SGHTA and CDR2 FQGNSA. This CDR3 has 15 amino acids. V lost 4 bases, J lost 2 bases, and 4 bases stayed unmatched. CDR3 DNA sequence: TGTGCCAGCAGCTCCGGGACAGGGGGAACCTACGAGCAGTACTTC. Its protein is CASSSGTGGTYEQYF.

There are many counts of this clonotype. The gene calls are TRBV5-6 and TRBJ1-2, with 11 bases aligning to TRBD1. CDR1 is SGHDT and CDR2 is YYEEEE in the germline V gene. The CDR3 is 15 residues long. Trimming took 1 base from V and 5 from J; bases not matched to a gene: 4. The DNA of the CDR3 is TGTGCCAGCAGCTTGAAAGGGACAGGGGGATATGGCTACACCTTC. Encoded protein: CASSLKGTGGYGYTF.

The chain employs TRBV29-1 and TRBJ2-1; 9 positions agree with TRBD2. From germline, CDR1 is SQVTM and CDR2 ANQGSEA. The trim removed 5 bases at V and 4 bases at J, leaving 3 bases unmatched. The CDR3 is 13 amino acids. The CDR3: CSVPSGGYNEQFF. CDR3 DNA: TGCAGCGTTCCCAGCGGGGGGTACAATGAGCAGTTCTTC.

This clonotype has a count of ten or more. This sequence joins TRBV28 and TRBJ2-7; 7 bases align to TRBD1. Trimming cost V 4 bases and J 3 bases; bases outside gene matches: 9. CDR1 is MDHEN and CDR2 is SYDVKM in the germline V gene. This CDR3 region has 15 residues. CDR3 region: CASSSTGTVFYEQYF. The CDR3, as DNA: TGTGCCAGCAGTTCAACCGGGACAGTCTTCTACGAGCAGTACTTC.

This clonotype was picked up many times. The chain employs TRBV28 and TRBJ2-3; maybe TRBD1 (6 bases). The length of the CDR3 is 14 residues. Looked up from germline, CDR1 is MDHEN and CDR2 is SYDVKM. V was shortened by 5 bases and J by 3 bases, with 12 bases between the two germline ends. CDR3 region: CASSPSTGTDTQYF. In DNA form, the CDR3 reads TGTGCCAGCAGTCCATCAACAGGGACAGATACGCAGTATTTT. Filled out from reference TRBV28 and TRBJ2-3, the complete variable domain reads DVKVTQSSRYLVKRTGEKVFLECVQDMDHENMFWYRQDPGLGLRLIYFSYDVKMKEKGDIPEGYSVSREKKERFSLILESASTNQTSMYLCASSPSTGTDTQYFGPGTRLTVL.

This clonotype showed up many times. The gene calls are TRBV6-1 and TRBJ1-2; TRBD1 matches at 10 bases. The germline V gene encodes CDR1 MNHNS and CDR2 SASEGT. The CDR3 has 15 residues. V shed 2 bases, J shed 4 bases, and the junction held 4 bases outside the gene matches. The DNA for the CDR3 is TGTGCCAGCAGTGAAAGGACAGGGGGAAGCTATGGCTACACCTTC. Translation: CASSERTGGSYGYTF.

This clonotype appeared once. The chain uses TRBV2 and TRBJ1-6; 7 bases map to TRBD1. V was pared by 11 bases and J by 10 bases, with 11 bases of the junction left unmatched. Germline values: CDR1 SNHLY, CDR2 FYNNEI. The CDR3 sequence is 13 residues long. The CDR3 DNA sequence: TGTGCCGCCCAGGGGGGGGTGCGATCACCCCTCCACTTT. Translating gives CAAQGGVRSPLHF.

This clonotype was seen repeatedly, ten times or more. CDR3 protein: CSARVGFSTDTQYF. The CDR3 coding sequence is TGCAGTGCTAGGGTAGGATTCAGCACAGATACGCAGTATTTT. The chain employs TRBV20-1 and TRBJ2-3, with D unresolved. CDR1 is DFQATT, CDR2 SNEGSKA, per germline (reference sequence). Trimming pared 3 bases from V and 0 bases from J, leaving 10 bases between. This CDR3 spans 14 amino acids.

This clonotype has a count of ten or more. The chain recombines TRBV11-3 with TRBJ1-4; possible D gene TRBD1, 6 bases. This CDR3 is built from 14 residues. Looked up from germline, CDR1 is SGHNT and CDR2 is YENEEA. The V and J ends lost 2 bases and 4 bases respectively, with 8 bases between them. The CDR3 reads CASSLRTVNEKLFF. The CDR3 nucleotides are TGTGCCAGCAGCTTACGGACAGTTAATGAAAAACTGTTTTTT.

The chain employs TRBV12-3 or TRBV12-4 and TRBJ2-1; TRBD1 matches 10 bases. The CDR3 runs to 14 residues. V shed 6 bases and J 4 bases; nucleotides not matched to a gene: 3. The CDR3 DNA follows: TGTGCCAGCAGAGGACAGGGGGTTTACAATGAGCAGTTCTTC. Translating it yields CASRGQGVYNEQFF.

This clonotype was picked up a small number of times. The genes are TRBV4-2 and TRBJ1-1; D unclear. Trimming took 0 bases from V and 4 from J, leaving 9 bases between them. Germline CDR1 LGHNA, CDR2 YNFKEQ. This CDR3 region has 14 residues. This chain's CDR3 is CASSQDNGVTEAFF. The CDR3 bases are TGTGCCAGCAGCCAAGATAACGGGGTCACTGAAGCTTTCTTT.

The sample holds many counts of this clonotype. V is TRBV6-1 and J is TRBJ2-1; 7 bases are a match to TRBD2. The CDR3 contains 14 residues. The J segment lost 5 bases and the V segment lost 8 bases, leaving 9 bases of the junction unmatched. From germline, CDR1 is MNHNS and CDR2 SASEGT. CDR3 DNA sequence: TGTGCCAGCTGCTTGGGGGGGTTGGACAATGAGCAGTTCTTC. Its protein product is CASCLGGLDNEQFF.

This clonotype has ten or more counts. The chain couples TRBV12-3 or TRBV12-4 to TRBJ1-1; no firm D call. There are 13 residues in the CDR3. The ends were cut back, 2 bases at V and 8 bases at J, with 12 bases in the middle. CDR3 region: CASSLCPTCEAFF. The CDR3 region has the DNA TGTGCCAGCAGTTTATGTCCCACTTGCGAAGCTTTCTTT.

This clonotype was detected ten times or more. The rearrangement uses TRBV20-1 and TRBJ2-7, with D uncertain. There are 13 residues in the CDR3. In germline, CDR1 is DFQATT, CDR2 SNEGSKA (reference sequence). V was pared by 0 bases and J by 2 bases, with 8 bases between. CDR3 in amino acids: CSARDNRAYEQYF. The CDR3 nucleotides are TGCAGTGCTAGAGATAACAGAGCCTACGAGCAGTACTTC.

This clonotype occurred a few times. The chain links TRBV3-1 to TRBJ2-4, with D perhaps matching TRBD1 or TRBD2 (5 bases each). V lost 1 base and J lost 0, with 10 bases in between. Germline assignment: CDR1 LGHDT and CDR2 YNNKEL (reference sequence). The CDR3 length is 16 residues. The CDR3 nucleotides read TGTGCCAGCAGCCAAGTCTCGGGGCTAGCCAAAAACATTCAGTACTTC. It translates to CASSQVSGLAKNIQYF. The variable domain in full, completed from reference TRBV3-1 and TRBJ2-4, reads DTAVSQTPKYLVTQMGNDKSIKCEQNLGHDTMYWYKQDSKKFLKIMFSYNNKELIINETVPNRFSPKSPDKAHLNLHINSLELGDSAVYFCASSQVSGLAKNIQYFGAGTRLSVL.

This clonotype occurred many times. This chain uses TRBV6-1 with TRBJ1-5; D is unresolved. V lost 5 bases to trimming and J lost 0 bases, with 11 bases between them. This CDR3 spans 15 amino acids. The germline CDR1 and CDR2 sequences are MNHNS and SASEGT. Written as DNA, the CDR3 is TGTGCCAGCAGTCACGGAGGGTATAGCAATCAGCCCCAGCATTTT. It specifies CASSHGGYSNQPQHF.

V and J are TRBV7-9 and TRBJ2-6; 10 bases match TRBD1. V lost 5 bases, J lost 3 bases, and 13 bases stayed unmatched. CDR3 size: 19 residues. Looked up from germline, CDR1 is SEHNR and CDR2 is FQNEAQ (reference sequence). CDR3 sequence: CASSSSDRQGADGANVLTF. The CDR3 DNA is TGTGCCAGCAGCAGTTCTGACCGACAGGGGGCTGATGGGGCCAACGTCCTGACTTTC. Looking up the rest from reference TRBV7-9 and TRBJ2-6 gives the full variable domain: DTGVSQNPRHKITKRGQNVTFRCDPISEHNRLYWYRQTLGQGPEFLTYFQNEAQLEKSRLLSDRFSAERPKGSFSTLEIQRTEQGDSAMYLCASSSSDRQGADGANVLTFGAGSRLTVL.

Ten or more counts support this clonotype. The V gene is TRBV5-1, the J gene TRBJ2-1; 14 nucleotides match TRBD2. The CDR3 has 16 amino acids. Looked up from germline, CDR1 is SGHRS and CDR2 is YFSETQ. V shed 4 bases, J shed 6 bases, and the junction held 6 bases outside the gene matches. The CDR3 DNA is TGCGCCAGCAGCCCCGGGACTAGCGGGGGTATCAATGAGCAGTTCTTC. It specifies CASSPGTSGGINEQFF. Full variable domain (missing parts from reference TRBV5-1 and TRBJ2-1): KAGVTQTPRYLIKTRGQQVTLSCSPISGHRSVSWYQQTPGQGLQFLFEYFSETQRNKGNFPGRFSGRQFSNSRSEMNVSTLELGDSALYLCASSPGTSGGINEQFFGPGTRLTVL.

The chain's CDR3 is CASSNRQGGTGELFF. As DNA, the CDR3 is TGTGCCAGCAGTAACCGACAGGGGGGCACCGGGGAGCTGTTTTTT. V gene TRBV6-2 or TRBV6-3 combines with J gene TRBJ2-2, with 9 positions matching TRBD1. The V gene end was trimmed by 5 bases and the J gene end by 4 bases; junction bases not matched to a gene: 5. In germline, CDR1 is MNHEY, CDR2 SVGEGT. The CDR3 is made up of 15 amino acids.

This clonotype occurred many times. The chain carries TRBV7-9 and TRBJ2-7; TRBD1 matches at 10 bases. This CDR3 has 15 amino acids. Looked up from germline, CDR1 is SEHNR and CDR2 is FQNEAQ (reference sequence). The ends lost 8 bases at V and 7 bases at J; junction bases unmatched: 14. The CDR3 DNA reads as TGTGCCAGCGGGTCCCCGGGACAGGGGATATGGGAGCAGTACTTC. This translates into CASGSPGQGIWEQYF.

The rearrangement uses TRBV4-1 and TRBJ1-1, with TRBD1 identical over 10 bases. The CDR3 spans 14 residues. Germline-derived CDR1 and CDR2 are MGHRA and YSYEKL. V lost 1 base to trimming and J lost 6 bases; unmatched junction nucleotides: 2. The CDR3 spells CASSQGQGASEAFF. CDR3 in DNA: TGCGCCAGCAGCCAAGGACAGGGGGCGTCTGAAGCTTTCTTT.

The sample holds a few counts of this clonotype. The chain combines TRBV4-1 with TRBJ1-5, with 7 positions matching TRBD1. CDR1 MGHRA and CDR2 YSYEKL come from the germline V gene. Trimming took 3 bases from V and 1 from J; bases not matched to a gene: 15. The CDR3 contains 19 residues. DNA of the CDR3: TGCGCCAGCAGCCAGGGGACAGCTAGGGCAAAAAGGAGCAATCAGCCCCAGCATTTT. Translated: CASSQGTARAKRSNQPQHF.